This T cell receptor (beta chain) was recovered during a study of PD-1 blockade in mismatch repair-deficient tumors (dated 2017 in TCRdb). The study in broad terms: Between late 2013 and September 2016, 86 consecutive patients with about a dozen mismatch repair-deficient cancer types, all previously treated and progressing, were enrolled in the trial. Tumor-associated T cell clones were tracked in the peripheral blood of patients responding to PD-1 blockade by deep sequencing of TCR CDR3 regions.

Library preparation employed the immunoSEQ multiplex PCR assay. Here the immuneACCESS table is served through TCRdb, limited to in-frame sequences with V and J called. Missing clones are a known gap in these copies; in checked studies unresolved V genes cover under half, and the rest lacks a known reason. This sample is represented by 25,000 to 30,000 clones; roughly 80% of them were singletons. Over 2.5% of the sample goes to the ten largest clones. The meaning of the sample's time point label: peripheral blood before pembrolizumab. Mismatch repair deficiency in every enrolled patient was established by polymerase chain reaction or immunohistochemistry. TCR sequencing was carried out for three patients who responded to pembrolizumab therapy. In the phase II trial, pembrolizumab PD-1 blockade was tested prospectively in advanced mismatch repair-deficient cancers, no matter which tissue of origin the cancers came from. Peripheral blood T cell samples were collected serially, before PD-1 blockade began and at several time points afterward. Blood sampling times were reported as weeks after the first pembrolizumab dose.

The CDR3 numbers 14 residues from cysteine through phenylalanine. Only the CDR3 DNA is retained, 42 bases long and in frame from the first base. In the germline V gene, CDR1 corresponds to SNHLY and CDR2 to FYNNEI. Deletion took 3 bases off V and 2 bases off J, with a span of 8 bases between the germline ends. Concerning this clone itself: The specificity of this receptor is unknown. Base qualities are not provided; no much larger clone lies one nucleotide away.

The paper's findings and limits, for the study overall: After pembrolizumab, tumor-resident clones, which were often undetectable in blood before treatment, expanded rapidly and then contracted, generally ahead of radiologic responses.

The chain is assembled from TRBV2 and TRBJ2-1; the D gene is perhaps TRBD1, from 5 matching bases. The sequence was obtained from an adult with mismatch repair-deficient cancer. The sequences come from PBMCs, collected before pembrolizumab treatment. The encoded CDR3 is CASSERQTYNEQFF. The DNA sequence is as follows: TGTGCCAGCAGTGAGCGACAGACCTACAATGAGCAGTTCTTC.